Presented here are 10 T cell receptor beta chains from one specimen sequenced in a study of regulatory T cells in long-lasting Graves disease. HTBI primers from iRepertoire and Arm-PCR of CDR3 regions yielded the TCR beta libraries. TCRdb reprocessed the multiplex PCR reads with MiXCR, giving one entry per CDR3 protein. Here the sample spans approximately 360,000 distinct CDR3 sequences, roughly 24% being singletons. Time point reported: persistent/refractory GD, antithyroid drugs over 5 years with positive TRAb. PBMCs provided the RNA from which the TCR library was made. Sample: peripheral blood mononuclear cells (PBMCs), taken when the disease was refractory, from a patient treated with antithyroid drugs. Source of these receptors: a woman aged 40 to 50 with Graves disease.

Worth noting for this clonotype: This may arise from a read error, as a much more abundant clone is one base away. The J gene is TRBJ1-5, the V gene TRBV25-1; no clear D. The CDR3 is made up of 14 amino acids. Germline CDR1 MGHDK, CDR2 SYGVNS. The germline V and J ends were trimmed by 0 bases and 0 bases, with 3 bases remaining between them. This chain's CDR3 is CASSEYPSNQPQHF. The CDR3 nucleotides read TGTGCCAGCAGTGAATATCCTAGCAATCAGCCCCAGCATTTT.

This chain joins TRBV20-1 and TRBJ1-6, with 7 bases matching TRBD1. Looked up from germline, CDR1 is DFQATT and CDR2 is SNEGSKA (reference sequence). The CDR3 length is 18 residues. With 1 base clipped from V and 7 bases from J, the junction kept 16 bases outside the gene matches. CDR3 loop: CSARVVGSGGYVNSPLHF. CDR3 nucleotide sequence: TGCAGTGCTAGAGTGGTTGGATCAGGGGGATACGTGAATTCACCCCTCCACTTT.

The chain has TRBV2 and TRBJ2-5; 8 bases are shared with TRBD1. The end of the DNA fits TRBJ2-1 better, so the J call may be wrong. Germline-derived CDR1 and CDR2 are SNHLY and FYNNEI. The CDR3 totals 14 residues. CDR3 in amino acids: CASRFRDRSDEQFF. The CDR3 nucleotides read TGTGCCAGCAGATTCCGGGACAGGTCGGATGAGCAGTTCTTC.

This chain joins TRBV11-2 and TRBJ1-3; TRBD1 aligns across 7 bases. The CDR3 length is 17 residues. Germline values: CDR1 SGHAT, CDR2 FQNNGV. Unmatched junction bases numbered 10, after V lost 5 bases and J lost 0 bases. CDR3 sequence reads: CASSPGQWGSSGNTIYF. CDR3 DNA sequence: TGTGCCAGCAGCCCGGGACAGTGGGGGTCCTCTGGAAACACCATATATTTT.

Turning to this clonotype: A far larger clone lies a single base away; this is likely a read error. The rearrangement uses TRBV7-9 and TRBJ2-3; D gene ambiguous. Per germline, CDR1 SEHNR and CDR2 FQNEAQ (reference sequence). CDR3 length: 12 amino acids. The ends were cut back, 5 bases at V and 14 bases at J, with 17 bases in the middle. CDR3 in DNA: TGTGCCAGCAGCGCCTTCCCCACTGAGCGGTATTTT. Translated, it gives CASSAFPTERYF.

This clonotype was counted at least ten times. The V and J genes are TRBV28 and TRBJ2-5; no clear D gene. Germline V CDR1 and CDR2: MDHEN, SYDVKM. The germline V and J ends were trimmed by 4 bases and 4 bases, with 13 bases remaining between them. This CDR3 is 14 amino acids long. CDR3 in amino acids: CASSSSGPRETQYF. CDR3 nucleotide sequence: TGTGCCAGCAGTTCCTCAGGCCCCCGAGAGACCCAGTACTTC.

The table lists this clonotype with a count of one. This chain uses TRBV15 with TRBJ1-1; 7 nucleotides agree with TRBD1. In germline, CDR1 is LNHNV, CDR2 YYDKDF (reference sequence). The trim removed 7 bases at V and 8 bases at J, leaving 7 bases unmatched. The CDR3 sequence is 12 residues long. CDR3 DNA: TGTGCCACCAAGGGCAGGGGGGCAGAAGCTTTCTTT. Translated, it gives CATKGRGAEAFF.

The rearrangement joins TRBV7-9 to TRBJ2-5; 11 bases agree with TRBD2. Unmatched junction bases numbered 3, after V lost 2 bases and J lost 4 bases. The CDR3 runs 15 residues. Per the germline V gene, CDR1 is SEHNR and CDR2 is FQNEAQ (reference sequence). CDR3 amino acids: CASSLIAGGAETQYF. CDR3 nucleotides: TGTGCCAGCAGCTTAATAGCGGGAGGGGCAGAGACCCAGTACTTC. The whole variable domain, filled in from reference TRBV7-9 and TRBJ2-5, reads DTGVSQNPRHKITKRGQNVTFRCDPISEHNRLYWYRQTLGQGPEFLTYFQNEAQLEKSRLLSDRFSAERPKGSFSTLEIQRTEQGDSAMYLCASSLIAGGAETQYFGPGTRLLVL.

This clonotype came up many times. The chain employs TRBV11-1 and TRBJ2-7; D is possibly TRBD1 or TRBD2 (5 bases each). This CDR3 is built from 14 residues. Deletions cut 5 bases from V and 3 bases from J, with 14 bases between. CDR1 is SGHAT, CDR2 FQDESV, per germline (reference sequence). The CDR3 sequence is CASSLGGQDYEQYF. In DNA, the CDR3 is TGTGCCAGCAGCCTTGGGGGTCAAGACTACGAGCAGTACTTC.

The sample holds a few counts of this clonotype. The V gene is TRBV20-1, the J gene TRBJ1-6; 8 bases agree with TRBD1. The CDR3 totals 9 residues. Germline loops: CDR1 DFQATT, CDR2 SNEGSKA (reference sequence). V dropped 5 bases and J dropped 17; count of bases not matched to a gene: 2. The CDR3 loop is CSADRGFHF. DNA for the CDR3: TGCAGTGCTGACAGGGGATTCCACTTT.